This T cell receptor beta chain derives from a study of breast tumors, draining lymph nodes, adjacent tissues. This clonotype was detected ten times or more. Its antigen is not known. TCRdb fed the multiplex PCR reads into MiXCR, producing one record per CDR3 protein. The table includes approximately 300,000 distinct CDR3 sequences, 30% to 35% detected once. Whole-study findings and limits: Tumor TCR diversity was below lymph nodes but above nontumor tissue.

Axillary draining lymph nodes of breast cancer patients supplied the node samples. V lost 1 base and J lost 9; bases outside the gene matches: 10. The CDR3 has 15 residues. The germline V gene encodes CDR1 SGHRS and CDR2 YFSETQ. This sequence originates from a female donor with breast cancer. Some clones in this sample may be carry-over from other donors' samples. The chain employs TRBV5-1 and TRBJ2-1; TRBD2 agrees at 7 bases. The sample consisted of axillary lymph node tissue. For the CDR3, the DNA is TGCGCCAGCAGCTTGTCTGGACTAGGAGGCGGTGAGCAGTTCTTC. Its protein is CASSLSGLGGGEQFF.